The 6 T cell receptor beta chains presented below share a single source sample, sequenced in a study of T cell repertoires in ileal Crohn's disease (dated by TCRdb to the late 2010s). Receptor amplification or capture employed the immunoSEQ multiplex PCR assay. The table comes from immuneACCESS by way of TCRdb, which keeps in-frame sequences with V and J called. Part of the clones is missing from these tables; in studies checked, under half for an unresolved V gene and the rest for unknown reasons. Present in this sample are 1,000 to 1,500 clones, 85% to 95% of which were seen just once. The ten largest make up 2.4% of the sample. Sequences were obtained from ileal tissue. The source is an adult with Crohn's disease.

This chain connects TRBV11-2 to TRBJ2-1, with 14 bases lining up with TRBD2. V gave up 5 bases and J gave up 6 bases; unmatched junction bases: 3. The CDR3 sequence is 15 residues long. In germline, CDR1 is SGHAT, CDR2 FQNNGV. CDR3 bases: TGTGCCAGCAGCCCAGGACTAGCGGGGGGCAATGAGCAGTTCTTC. This encodes CASSPGLAGGNEQFF.

The V call is TRBV4-1, the J call TRBJ2-5, with D possibly being TRBD2 (5 bases). The ends were cut back, 0 bases at V and 6 bases at J, with 14 bases in the middle. Germline V gives CDR1 MGHRA, CDR2 YSYEKL. This CDR3 spans 15 amino acids. The CDR3 DNA reads as TGCGCCAGCAGCCAAGAAATAGGACTGGGGAAGACCCAGTACTTC. Encoded protein: CASSQEIGLGKTQYF.

V and J are TRBV7-3 and TRBJ2-1, with a tentative D call TRBD2 (7 bases). V dropped 5 bases and J dropped 2 bases, with 13 bases sitting between them. The germline gives CDR1 SGHTA, CDR2 FQGTGA. The CDR3 is made up of 15 amino acids. CDR3 protein: CASSPGAGAYNEQFF. CDR3 sequence (DNA): TGTGCCAGCAGCCCAGGGGCGGGGGCCTACAATGAGCAGTTCTTC. The full variable domain, rest sourced from reference TRBV7-3 and TRBJ2-1, is GAGVSQTPSNKVTEKGKYVELRCDPISGHTALYWYRQSLGQGPEFLIYFQGTGAADDSGLPNDRFFAVRPEGSVSTLKIQRTERGDSAVYLCASSPGAGAYNEQFFGPGTRLTVL.

The chain is built from TRBV5-4 and TRBJ1-2; D remains unclear. The CDR3 length is 13 residues. V was trimmed by 1 base and J by 8 bases, leaving 12 bases between them. Germline V gene lookup returns CDR1 SGHNT and CDR2 YYREEE (reference sequence). The CDR3 bases are TGTGCCAGCAGCTTGAGCCTAGAGGGCGGCTACACCTTC. As protein: CASSLSLEGGYTF.

For the CDR3, the DNA is TGTGCCAGTAGTATAGGGGAGGGAGTCTATGGCTACACCTTC. Amino acids: CASSIGEGVYGYTF. V and J are TRBV19 and TRBJ1-2; no clear D. The CDR3 loop spans 14 amino acids. V was clipped by 1 base and J by 4 bases, with 10 bases between them. The germline V gene encodes CDR1 LNHDA and CDR2 SQIVND (reference sequence).

This rearrangement joins TRBV19 to TRBJ2-3; possible D gene TRBD1, 5 bases. The CDR3 is 15 residues long. Germline CDR1 reads LNHDA; CDR2 reads SQIVND (reference sequence). The ends were cut back, 10 bases at V and 2 bases at J, with 19 bases in the middle. The CDR3 here is CATQDRSLTTDTQYF. DNA of the CDR3: TGTGCCACCCAAGACAGATCATTGACCACAGATACGCAGTATTTT. The full variable domain, completed using reference TRBV19 and TRBJ2-3, is DGGITQSPKYLFRKEGQNVTLSCEQNLNHDAMYWYRQDPGQGLRLIYYSQIVNDFQKGDIAEGYSVSREKKESFPLTVTSAQKNPTAFYLCATQDRSLTTDTQYFGPGTRLTVL.